The subject of this entry is one T cell receptor (beta chain). J lost 4 bases, V lost 3 bases, and 1 base had no gene match. CDR1 is SGHTA and CDR2 is FQGNSA in the germline V gene. CDR3 length: 13 amino acids. This sample was included in a study of blood T cell repertoires in COVID-19. For the study at large: COVID-19 samples from acute and convalescent phases originated in the United States, Italy and Spain. From T cells, B-cell-depleted T cells, or PBMCs came the material, which was cDNA or gDNA.

The method was immunoSEQ multiplex PCR; TCRdb's version includes in-frame clones alone and lacks a portion of them. The data hold tens of thousands of clones, with around 73% observed a single time. This clonotype originated in an older woman with acute or convalescent COVID-19. Sequenced material: peripheral blood. V gene TRBV7-2 combines with J gene TRBJ2-5, with TRBD1 matching over 8 bases. The chain's CDR3 is CASSFTGGETQYF. In nucleotides, the CDR3 is TGTGCCAGCAGCTTTACAGGGGGAGAGACCCAGTACTTC.